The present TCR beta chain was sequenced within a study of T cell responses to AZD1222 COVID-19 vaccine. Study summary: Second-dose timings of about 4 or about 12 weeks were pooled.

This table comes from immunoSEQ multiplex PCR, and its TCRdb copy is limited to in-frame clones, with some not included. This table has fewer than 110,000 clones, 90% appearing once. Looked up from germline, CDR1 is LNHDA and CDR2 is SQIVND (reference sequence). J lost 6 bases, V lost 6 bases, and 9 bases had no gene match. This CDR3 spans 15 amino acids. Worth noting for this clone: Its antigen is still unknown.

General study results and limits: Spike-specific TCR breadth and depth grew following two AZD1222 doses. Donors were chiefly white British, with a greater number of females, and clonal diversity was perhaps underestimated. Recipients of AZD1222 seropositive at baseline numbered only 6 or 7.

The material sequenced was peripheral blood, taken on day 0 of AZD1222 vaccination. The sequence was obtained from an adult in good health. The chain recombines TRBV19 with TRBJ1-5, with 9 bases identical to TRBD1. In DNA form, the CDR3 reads TGTGCCAGTAGGATAACAGGGGGCCTGGGTCAGCCCCAGCATTTT. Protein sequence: CASRITGGLGQPQHF.